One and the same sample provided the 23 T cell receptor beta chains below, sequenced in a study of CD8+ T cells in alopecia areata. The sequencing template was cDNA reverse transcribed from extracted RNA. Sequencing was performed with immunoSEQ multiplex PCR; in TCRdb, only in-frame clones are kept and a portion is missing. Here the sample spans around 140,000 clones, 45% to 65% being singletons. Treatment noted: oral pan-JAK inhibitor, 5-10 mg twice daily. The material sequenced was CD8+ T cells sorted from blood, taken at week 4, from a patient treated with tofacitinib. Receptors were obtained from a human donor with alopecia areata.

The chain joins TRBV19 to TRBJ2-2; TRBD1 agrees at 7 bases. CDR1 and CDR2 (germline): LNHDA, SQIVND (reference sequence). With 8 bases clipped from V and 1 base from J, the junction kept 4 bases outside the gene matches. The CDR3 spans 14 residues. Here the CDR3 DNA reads TGTGCCAGTTCAGGGGGACGGAACACCGGGGAGCTGTTTTTT. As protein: CASSGGRNTGELFF.

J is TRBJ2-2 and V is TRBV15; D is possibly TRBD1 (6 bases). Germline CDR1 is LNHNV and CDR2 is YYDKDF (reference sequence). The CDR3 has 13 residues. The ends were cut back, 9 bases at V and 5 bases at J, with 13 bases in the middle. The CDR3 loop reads CATGTGWTGELFF. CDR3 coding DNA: TGTGCCACGGGAACAGGGTGGACCGGGGAGCTGTTTTTT.

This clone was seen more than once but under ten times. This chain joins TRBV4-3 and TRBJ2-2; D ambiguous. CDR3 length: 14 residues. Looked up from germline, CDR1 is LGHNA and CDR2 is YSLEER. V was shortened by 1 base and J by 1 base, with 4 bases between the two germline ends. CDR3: CASSQVRNTGELFF. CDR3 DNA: TGCGCCAGCAGCCAAGTAAGGAACACCGGGGAGCTGTTTTTT.

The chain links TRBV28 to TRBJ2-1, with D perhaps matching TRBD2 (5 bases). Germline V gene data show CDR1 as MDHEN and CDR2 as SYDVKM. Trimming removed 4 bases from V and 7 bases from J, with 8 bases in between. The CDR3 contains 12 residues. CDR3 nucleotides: TGTGCCAGCAGTTCTCCGGGGAATGAGCAGTTCTTC. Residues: CASSSPGNEQFF.

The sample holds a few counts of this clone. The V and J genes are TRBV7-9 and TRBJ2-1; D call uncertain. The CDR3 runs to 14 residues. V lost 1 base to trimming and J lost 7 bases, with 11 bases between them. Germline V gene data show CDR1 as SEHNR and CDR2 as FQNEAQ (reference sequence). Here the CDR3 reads CASSLGSGRNEQFF. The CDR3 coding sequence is TGTGCCAGCAGCTTAGGTTCCGGAAGGAATGAGCAGTTCTTC.

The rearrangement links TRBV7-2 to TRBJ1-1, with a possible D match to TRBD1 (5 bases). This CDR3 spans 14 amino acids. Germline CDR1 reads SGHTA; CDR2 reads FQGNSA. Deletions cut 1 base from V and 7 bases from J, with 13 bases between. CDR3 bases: TGTGCCAGCAGCTTAGGGGGGTGGGACGGTGAAGCTTTCTTT. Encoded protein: CASSLGGWDGEAFF.

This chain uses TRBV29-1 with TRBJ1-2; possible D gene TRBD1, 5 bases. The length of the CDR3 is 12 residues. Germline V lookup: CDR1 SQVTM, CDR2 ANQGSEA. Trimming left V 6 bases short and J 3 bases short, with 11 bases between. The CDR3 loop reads CSVRQSHYGYTF. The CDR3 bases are TGCAGCGTCCGACAGTCCCACTATGGCTACACCTTC.

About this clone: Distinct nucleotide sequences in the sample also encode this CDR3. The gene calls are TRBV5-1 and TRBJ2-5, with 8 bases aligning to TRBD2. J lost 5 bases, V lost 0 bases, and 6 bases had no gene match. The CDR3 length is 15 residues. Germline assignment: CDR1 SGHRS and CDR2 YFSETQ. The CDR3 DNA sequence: TGCGCCAGCAGCTTGGCAAGCGGGGGTTTGGAGACCCAGTACTTC. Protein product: CASSLASGGLETQYF.

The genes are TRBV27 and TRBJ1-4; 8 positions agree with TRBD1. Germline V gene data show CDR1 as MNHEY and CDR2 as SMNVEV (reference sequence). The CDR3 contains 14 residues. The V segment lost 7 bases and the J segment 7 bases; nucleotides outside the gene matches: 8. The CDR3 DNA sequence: TGTGCCAGCACTGCAGACAGGGGTGGTGAAAAACTGTTTTTT. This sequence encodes CASTADRGGEKLFF.

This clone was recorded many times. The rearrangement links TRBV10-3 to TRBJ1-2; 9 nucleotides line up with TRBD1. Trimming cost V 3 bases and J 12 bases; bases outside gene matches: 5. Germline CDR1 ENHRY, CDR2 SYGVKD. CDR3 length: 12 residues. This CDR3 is CAISEGDREHTF. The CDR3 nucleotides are TGTGCCATCAGTGAAGGGGACAGGGAACACACCTTC.

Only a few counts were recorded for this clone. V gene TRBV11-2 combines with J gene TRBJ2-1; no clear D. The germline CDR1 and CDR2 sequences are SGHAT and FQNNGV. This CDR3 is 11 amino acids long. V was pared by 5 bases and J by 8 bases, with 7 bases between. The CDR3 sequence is CASSTGYEQFF. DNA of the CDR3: TGTGCCAGCAGCACCGGTTATGAGCAGTTCTTC.

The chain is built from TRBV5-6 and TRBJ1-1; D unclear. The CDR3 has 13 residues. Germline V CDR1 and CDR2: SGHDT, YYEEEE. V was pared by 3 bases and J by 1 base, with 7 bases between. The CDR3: CASSWSWNTEAFF. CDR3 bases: TGTGCCAGCAGCTGGTCCTGGAACACTGAAGCTTTCTTT.

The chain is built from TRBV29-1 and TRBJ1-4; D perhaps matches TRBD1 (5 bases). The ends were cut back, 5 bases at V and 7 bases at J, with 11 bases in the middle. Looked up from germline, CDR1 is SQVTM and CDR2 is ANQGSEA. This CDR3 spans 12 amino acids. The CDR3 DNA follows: TGCAGCGTTCCCGGGGGTTCTGAAAAACTGTTTTTT. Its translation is CSVPGGSEKLFF.

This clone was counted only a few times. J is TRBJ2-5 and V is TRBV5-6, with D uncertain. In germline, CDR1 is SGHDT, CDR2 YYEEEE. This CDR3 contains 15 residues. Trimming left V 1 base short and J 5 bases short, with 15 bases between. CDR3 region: CASSLSSARVETQYF. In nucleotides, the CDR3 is TGTGCCAGCAGCTTGTCCTCAGCCCGGGTGGAGACCCAGTACTTC.

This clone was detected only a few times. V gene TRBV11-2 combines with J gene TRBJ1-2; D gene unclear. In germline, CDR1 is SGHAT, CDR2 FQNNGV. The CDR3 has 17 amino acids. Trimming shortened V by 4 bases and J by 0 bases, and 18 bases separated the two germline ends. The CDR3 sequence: CASSYREGRKANYGYTF. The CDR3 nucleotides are TGTGCCAGCAGCTATAGAGAAGGCAGGAAAGCTAACTATGGCTACACCTTC.

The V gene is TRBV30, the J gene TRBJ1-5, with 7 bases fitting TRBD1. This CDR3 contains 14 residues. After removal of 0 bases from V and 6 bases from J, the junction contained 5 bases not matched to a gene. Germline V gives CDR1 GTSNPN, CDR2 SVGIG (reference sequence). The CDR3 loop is CAWSVWDRGQPQHF. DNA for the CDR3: TGTGCCTGGAGTGTATGGGACAGAGGTCAGCCCCAGCATTTT.

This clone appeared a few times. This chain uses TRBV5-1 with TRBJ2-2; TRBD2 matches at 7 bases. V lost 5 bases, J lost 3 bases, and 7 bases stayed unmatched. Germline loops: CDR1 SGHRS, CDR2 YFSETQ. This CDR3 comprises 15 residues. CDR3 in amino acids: CASRSSGDYTGELFF. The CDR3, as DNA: TGCGCCAGCAGATCCAGCGGGGACTACACCGGGGAGCTGTTTTTT.

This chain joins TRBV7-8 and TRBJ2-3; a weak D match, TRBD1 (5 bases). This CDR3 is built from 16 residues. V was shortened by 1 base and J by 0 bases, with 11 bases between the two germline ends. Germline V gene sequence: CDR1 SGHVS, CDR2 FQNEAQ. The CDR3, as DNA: TGTGCCAGCAGCTTAGACCGGACAACGAGCACAGATACGCAGTATTTT. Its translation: CASSLDRTTSTDTQYF. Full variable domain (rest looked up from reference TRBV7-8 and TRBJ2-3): GAGVSQSPRYKVAKRGQDVALRCDPISGHVSLFWYQQALGQGPEFLTYFQNEAQLDKSGLPSDRFFAERPEGSVSTLKIQRTQQEDSAVYLCASSLDRTTSTDTQYFGPGTRLTVL.

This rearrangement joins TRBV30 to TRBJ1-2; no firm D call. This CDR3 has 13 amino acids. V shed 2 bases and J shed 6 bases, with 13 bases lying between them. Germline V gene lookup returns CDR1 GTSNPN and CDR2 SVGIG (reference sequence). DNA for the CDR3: TGTGCCTGGAGTCCCATGTTCTTCGATGGCTACACCTTC. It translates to CAWSPMFFDGYTF.

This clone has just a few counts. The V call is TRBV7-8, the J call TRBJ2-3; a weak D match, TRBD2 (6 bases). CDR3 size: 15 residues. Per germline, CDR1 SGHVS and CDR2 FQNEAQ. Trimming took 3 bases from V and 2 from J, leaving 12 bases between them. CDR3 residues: CASSLVAADTDTQYF. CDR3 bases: TGTGCCAGCAGCTTGGTAGCGGCTGACACAGATACGCAGTATTTT.

CDR3 sequence reads: CASSNRKGQTNTEAFF. The CDR3 nucleotides read TGTGCCAGCAGCAACAGAAAGGGACAGACGAACACTGAAGCTTTCTTT. The chain has TRBV14 and TRBJ1-1, with 7 bases lining up with TRBD1. This CDR3 spans 16 amino acids. From germline, CDR1 is SGHDN and CDR2 FVKESK. Germline trimming cut 5 bases from V and 1 base from J; bases unmatched to any gene: 10.

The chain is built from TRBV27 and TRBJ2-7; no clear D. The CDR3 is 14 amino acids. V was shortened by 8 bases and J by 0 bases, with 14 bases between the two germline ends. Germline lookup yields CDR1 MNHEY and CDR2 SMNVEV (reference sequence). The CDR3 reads CASALRVSSYEQYF. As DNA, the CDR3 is TGTGCCAGCGCCCTCCGGGTGAGCTCCTACGAGCAGTACTTC.

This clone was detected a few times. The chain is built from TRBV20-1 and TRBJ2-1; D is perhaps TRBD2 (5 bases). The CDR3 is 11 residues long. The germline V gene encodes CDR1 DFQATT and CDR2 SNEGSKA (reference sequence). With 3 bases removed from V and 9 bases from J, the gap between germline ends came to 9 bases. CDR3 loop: CSARSEGEQFF. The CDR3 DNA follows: TGCAGTGCTAGGAGTGAGGGTGAGCAGTTCTTC.